The 28 T cell receptor beta chains below all came from one sample that was sequenced in a study of glioma-infiltrating T cells after dendritic cell vaccination. Produced via immunoSEQ multiplex PCR; TCRdb's table is partial and in-frame only. Of 85,000 to 110,000 clones in the sample, 81% were seen once. The sequenced sample was blood, obtained before dendritic cell vaccination. The receptors originated from a human donor with glioblastoma.

The J gene is TRBJ2-7, the V gene TRBV15; D gene unclear. The CDR3 loop spans 15 amino acids. Germline CDR1 and CDR2: LNHNV and YYDKDF (reference sequence). V shed 1 base and J shed 1 base, with 11 bases lying between them. The CDR3 region has the DNA TGTGCCACCAGCAGAGTCGCGGAGATGTCCTACGAGCAGTACTTC. Translation: CATSRVAEMSYEQYF.

In DNA form, the CDR3 reads TGTGCCTGGAGTCGAATCAACAGGGGGTACGAGCAGTACTTC. It yields the protein CAWSRINRGYEQYF. The V call is TRBV30, the J call TRBJ2-7; 8 bases map to TRBD1. V was clipped by 2 bases and J by 4 bases; unmatched bases: 7. The V gene's germline CDR1 is GTSNPN and CDR2 SVGIG (reference sequence). The CDR3 is 14 residues long.

The genes are TRBV7-2 and TRBJ1-4; maybe TRBD1 (6 bases). The CDR3 spans 14 residues. With 3 bases removed from V and 6 bases from J, the gap between germline ends came to 11 bases. Germline V gene lookup returns CDR1 SGHTA and CDR2 FQGNSA. The CDR3 reads CASSFTGTDEKLFF. The CDR3 nucleotides read TGTGCCAGCAGCTTTACAGGGACGGATGAAAAACTGTTTTTT.

CDR3 amino acids: CASSPQDREGSPLHF. CDR3 in DNA: TGTGCCAGCTCACCGCAGGACAGGGAAGGTTCACCCCTCCACTTT. The chain has TRBV18 and TRBJ1-6, with 8 bases that match TRBD1. CDR1 and CDR2 (germline): KGHSH, LQKENI. Trimming at V came to 3 bases and at J to 9 bases, leaving 7 bases not matched to a gene. This CDR3 contains 15 residues.

The chain combines TRBV10-3 with TRBJ2-7; D gene unclear. CDR1 and CDR2 from the germline V gene are ENHRY and SYGVKD. The CDR3 loop spans 14 amino acids. V lost 2 bases and J lost 0, with 8 bases in between. The CDR3 reads CAISEGTNSYEQYF. In DNA form, the CDR3 reads TGTGCCATCAGTGAGGGCACCAACTCCTACGAGCAGTACTTC.

This chain links TRBV9 with TRBJ2-1; possible D gene TRBD1, 7 bases. Germline CDR1 reads SGDLS; CDR2 reads YYNGEE. The ends were cut back, 4 bases at V and 7 bases at J, with 21 bases in the middle. The CDR3 sequence is 16 residues long. The DNA of the CDR3 is TGTGCCAGCAGCCAAGGGGGCGGGGCGTCCTTGAATGAGCAGTTCTTC. As protein: CASSQGGGASLNEQFF.

This clone was counted between two and nine times. This chain connects TRBV11-2 to TRBJ2-7; 11 bases agree with TRBD1. V was clipped by 3 bases and J by 6 bases; unmatched bases: 1. The CDR3 is 13 amino acids. CDR1 and CDR2 (germline): SGHAT, FQNNGV. The CDR3 bases are TGTGCCAGCAGCTTCGGGACAGGGGGCGAGCAGTACTTC. It yields the protein CASSFGTGGEQYF. Filled out from reference TRBV11-2 and TRBJ2-7, the complete variable domain reads EAGVAQSPRYKIIEKRQSVAFWCNPISGHATLYWYQQILGQGPKLLIQFQNNGVVDDSQLPKDRFSAERLKGVDSTLKIQPAKLEDSAVYLCASSFGTGGEQYFGPGTRLTVT.

The V and J genes are TRBV19 and TRBJ2-1; tentative D call: TRBD2 (7 bases). Per germline, CDR1 LNHDA and CDR2 SQIVND (reference sequence). The V and J ends lost 7 bases and 14 bases respectively, with 15 bases between them. The length of the CDR3 is 11 residues. The CDR3 spells CASNIGGHEFF. CDR3 DNA: TGTGCCAGTAACATCGGGGGGCATGAGTTCTTC. Variable domain in full (rest from reference TRBV19 and TRBJ2-1): DGGITQSPKYLFRKEGQNVTLSCEQNLNHDAMYWYRQDPGQGLRLIYYSQIVNDFQKGDIAEGYSVSREKKESFPLTVTSAQKNPTAFYLCASNIGGHEFFGPGTRLTVL.

This sequence joins TRBV7-2 and TRBJ1-1; D unclear. Looked up from germline, CDR1 is SGHTA and CDR2 is FQGNSA. This CDR3 spans 12 amino acids. The V end lost 1 base, the J end lost 5 bases, and 5 bases lay between the germline ends. CDR3 protein: CASSLGRTEAFF. CDR3 sequence (DNA): TGTGCCAGCAGCTTAGGTCGGACTGAAGCTTTCTTT. Full variable domain (missing parts from reference TRBV7-2 and TRBJ1-1): GAGVSQSPSNKVTEKGKDVELRCDPISGHTALYWYRQSLGQGLEFLIYFQGNSAPDKSGLPSDRFSAERTGGSVSTLTIQRTQQEDSAVYLCASSLGRTEAFFGQGTRLTVV.

CDR3 in amino acids: CASSILGQDTGELFF. DNA of the CDR3: TGTGCCAGTAGTATACTGGGACAGGACACCGGGGAGCTGTTTTTT. V is TRBV19 and J is TRBJ2-2, with 8 bases aligning to TRBD1. CDR1 is LNHDA, CDR2 SQIVND, per germline (reference sequence). V shed 2 bases and J 3 bases; nucleotides not matched to a gene: 2. This CDR3 region has 15 residues.

The rearrangement uses TRBV5-6 and TRBJ2-1, with TRBD2 matching 8 bases. The CDR3 has 16 amino acids. CDR1 and CDR2 (germline): SGHDT, YYEEEE. V lost 4 bases, J lost 0 bases, and 6 bases stayed unmatched. CDR3 in amino acids: CASSPRSGSSYNEQFF. The DNA for the CDR3 is TGTGCCAGCAGCCCCCGCAGCGGGAGCTCCTACAATGAGCAGTTCTTC.

The chain carries TRBV19 and TRBJ1-5; no reliable D call. The CDR3 runs to 15 residues. Trimming took off 0 bases at V and 0 bases at J, with 6 bases between the two ends. Germline lookup yields CDR1 LNHDA and CDR2 SQIVND (reference sequence). CDR3 sequence (DNA): TGTGCCAGTAGTATAGACTCTAATAGCAATCAGCCCCAGCATTTT. Translating gives CASSIDSNSNQPQHF. The full variable domain, its missing parts supplied by reference TRBV19 and TRBJ1-5, is DGGITQSPKYLFRKEGQNVTLSCEQNLNHDAMYWYRQDPGQGLRLIYYSQIVNDFQKGDIAEGYSVSREKKESFPLTVTSAQKNPTAFYLCASSIDSNSNQPQHFGDGTRLSIL.

The chain recombines TRBV7-2 with TRBJ2-7, with D maybe TRBD1 (6 bases). The CDR3 extends over 14 amino acids. CDR1 is SGHTA and CDR2 is FQGNSA in the germline V gene. Trimming cost V 2 bases and J 5 bases, with 13 bases left between them. CDR3 in DNA: TGTGCCAGCAGCTTACAGGGGCTAAAAAACGAGCAGTACTTC. It translates to CASSLQGLKNEQYF.

The chain has TRBV7-6 and TRBJ1-1, with 10 nucleotides matching TRBD1. V lost 5 bases and J lost 8; bases outside the gene matches: 8. CDR3 size: 14 residues. From germline, CDR1 is SGHVS and CDR2 FNYEAQ. Here the CDR3 reads CASSMGQGLVEAFF. CDR3 DNA: TGTGCCAGCAGCATGGGACAGGGGCTCGTCGAAGCTTTCTTT. The full variable domain, rest sourced from reference TRBV7-6 and TRBJ1-1, is GAGVSQSPRYKVTKRGQDVALRCDPISGHVSLYWYRQALGQGPEFLTYFNYEAQQDKSGLPNDRFSAERPEGSISTLTIQRTEQRDSAMYRCASSMGQGLVEAFFGQGTRLTVV.

This chain joins TRBV7-6 and TRBJ1-1; no clear D. With 1 base removed from V and 1 base from J, the gap between germline ends came to 10 bases. Per germline, CDR1 SGHVS and CDR2 FNYEAQ. The CDR3 is 15 residues long. CDR3 amino acids: CASSLDEAGNTEAFF. The CDR3 bases are TGTGCCAGCAGCTTAGATGAGGCGGGGAACACTGAAGCTTTCTTT.

In its sample, this clone was seen once. This chain connects TRBV2 to TRBJ2-2, with 11 nucleotides matching TRBD1. The CDR3 covers 15 residues. The germline CDR1 and CDR2 sequences are SNHLY and FYNNEI. V gave up 3 bases and J gave up 7 bases; unmatched junction bases: 4. The CDR3: CASSERTGGLGELFF. Written as DNA, the CDR3 is TGTGCCAGCAGTGAGAGGACAGGGGGCCTCGGGGAGCTGTTTTTT.

This chain joins TRBV7-9 and TRBJ2-7, with 9 bases matching TRBD2. The V gene end was trimmed by 1 base and the J gene end by 2 bases; junction bases not matched to a gene: 9. The V gene's germline CDR1 is SEHNR and CDR2 FQNEAQ (reference sequence). This CDR3 contains 17 residues. The CDR3 region has the DNA TGTGCCAGCAGCTTAGGACTGACTAAGCGGGGGGCCTACGAGCAGTACTTC. It codes for CASSLGLTKRGAYEQYF.

The chain links TRBV7-9 to TRBJ1-1; 7 bases map to TRBD1. V lost 2 bases and J lost 1; bases outside the gene matches: 7. This CDR3 comprises 16 residues. Germline CDR1 reads SEHNR; CDR2 reads FQNEAQ (reference sequence). CDR3 loop: CASSLWPGGKNTEAFF. In nucleotides, the CDR3 is TGTGCCAGCAGCTTATGGCCAGGGGGGAAGAACACTGAAGCTTTCTTT.

The chain combines TRBV6-4 with TRBJ2-5; 7 nucleotides line up with TRBD2. The V gene end was trimmed by 4 bases and the J gene end by 3 bases; junction bases not matched to a gene: 8. The length of the CDR3 is 15 residues. Per the germline V gene, CDR1 is MRHNA and CDR2 is SNTAGT. The CDR3 reads CASSVFSGPEETQYF. The CDR3 DNA is TGTGCCAGCAGTGTCTTTAGCGGGCCTGAAGAGACCCAGTACTTC.

This rearrangement joins TRBV5-1 to TRBJ1-2, with D unclear. CDR1 and CDR2 (germline): SGHRS, YFSETQ. The V and J ends lost 0 bases and 8 bases respectively, with 17 bases between them. The CDR3 sequence is 15 residues long. The CDR3 DNA sequence: TGCGCCAGCAGCTTGGTGGCAGGAGGTCCCCCCGGCTACACCTTC. The encoded protein is CASSLVAGGPPGYTF.

This clone was counted a few times. The chain carries TRBV4-2 and TRBJ1-1; 8 bases are a match to TRBD1. This CDR3 comprises 16 residues. J lost 5 bases, V lost 1 base, and 9 bases had no gene match. Germline loops: CDR1 LGHNA, CDR2 YNFKEQ. The CDR3 bases are TGTGCCAGCAGCCAAGCACCGGGACAGGTAATAACTGAAGCTTTCTTT. This gives the protein CASSQAPGQVITEAFF.

The CDR3 spells CASSWIAGVPSYEQYF. CDR3 coding DNA: TGTGCCAGCAGTTGGATAGCGGGGGTCCCCTCCTACGAGCAGTACTTC. This rearrangement joins TRBV27 to TRBJ2-7, with TRBD2 matching 9 bases. This CDR3 spans 16 amino acids. Germline V gives CDR1 MNHEY, CDR2 SMNVEV (reference sequence). V lost 4 bases and J lost 0; bases outside the gene matches: 7.

The chain recombines TRBV11-2 with TRBJ2-3; 7 nucleotides agree with TRBD1. The CDR3 covers 14 residues. J was trimmed by 4 bases and V by 1 base; bases with no gene match: 2. CDR1 and CDR2 from the germline V gene are SGHAT and FQNNGV. Written as DNA, the CDR3 is TGTGCCAGCAGCTTAGCCCAGGGGGCAGATACGCAGTATTTT. Amino acid sequence: CASSLAQGADTQYF.

The J gene is TRBJ2-5, the V gene TRBV27; 10 bases map to TRBD2. The germline CDR1 and CDR2 sequences are MNHEY and SMNVEV (reference sequence). The trim removed 6 bases at V and 3 bases at J, leaving 10 bases unmatched. This CDR3 is 16 amino acids long. CDR3 DNA sequence: TGTGCCAGCAGCCCTAGCGGGAGAGAGGGGGAAGAGACCCAGTACTTC. It encodes CASSPSGREGEETQYF.

This clone was picked up a small number of times. The chain combines TRBV25-1 with TRBJ1-2; tentative D call: TRBD1 (6 bases). The CDR3 consists of 13 residues. Germline values: CDR1 MGHDK, CDR2 SYGVNS. V was shortened by 6 bases and J by 4 bases, with 12 bases between the two germline ends. In DNA form, the CDR3 reads TGTGCCAGCAGCGCCCCGGACAGCTATGGCTACACCTTC. It codes for CASSAPDSYGYTF.

V gene TRBV25-1 combines with J gene TRBJ1-1; a weak D match, TRBD1 (6 bases). Germline CDR1 MGHDK, CDR2 SYGVNS. The CDR3 covers 14 residues. V lost 4 bases and J lost 1, with 10 bases in between. CDR3 region: CASSASGENTEAFF. The CDR3 nucleotides read TGTGCCAGCAGTGCCTCAGGGGAGAACACTGAAGCTTTCTTT.

The chain carries TRBV7-2 and TRBJ1-2; 8 nucleotides agree with TRBD1. Germline V lookup: CDR1 SGHTA, CDR2 FQGNSA. The ends lost 2 bases at V and 8 bases at J; junction bases unmatched: 7. The CDR3 length is 14 residues. In DNA, the CDR3 is TGTGCCAGCAGCTTAAGCGCGACAGGGGACGGCTACACCTTC. It codes for CASSLSATGDGYTF.

This chain uses TRBV7-2 with TRBJ1-1, with D hard to call. V was clipped by 5 bases and J by 3 bases, with 7 bases between them. CDR1 and CDR2 from the germline V gene are SGHTA and FQGNSA. This CDR3 spans 12 amino acids. CDR3 nucleotides: TGTGCCAGCAGCATCCGGGACACTGAAGCTTTCTTT. This gives the protein CASSIRDTEAFF.